Shown below are 8 T cell receptor beta chains from a single sample sequenced in a study of PD-L1 blockade in urothelial cancer. Time point specified: pretreatment peripheral blood. Libraries were prepared by immunoSEQ multiplex PCR; TCRdb keeps only in-frame clonotypes and omits some of them. Of roughly 77,000 clones listed, roughly 89% are singletons. This specimen was PBMCs, taken around atezolizumab (anti-PD-L1) treatment. These receptors all come from a woman aged 70 to 79 with urothelial cancer.

The chain employs TRBV7-8 and TRBJ2-2; maybe TRBD2 (6 bases). In germline, CDR1 is SGHVS, CDR2 FQNEAQ. Trimming removed 3 bases from V and 3 bases from J, with 11 bases in between. The CDR3 has 15 amino acids. In DNA form, the CDR3 reads TGTGCCAGCAGCTTGTCCGGAGGGGACACCGGGGAGCTGTTTTTT. This encodes CASSLSGGDTGELFF.

The V call is TRBV7-7, the J call TRBJ1-2; D possibly corresponds to TRBD1 (6 bases). V was shortened by 0 bases and J by 5 bases, with 16 bases between the two germline ends. This CDR3 comprises 16 residues. Germline V CDR1 and CDR2: SSHAT, FNYEAQ (reference sequence). This CDR3 is CASSLATGPGAYGYTF. CDR3 coding DNA: TGTGCCAGCAGCTTAGCGACAGGCCCAGGTGCTTATGGCTACACCTTC.

The sample holds one count of this clone. The rearrangement uses TRBV7-3 and TRBJ2-1; 7 positions match TRBD1. This CDR3 is built from 13 residues. Germline V gene data show CDR1 as SGHTA and CDR2 as FQGTGA. V dropped 4 bases and J dropped 6; count of bases not matched to a gene: 3. The CDR3 DNA follows: TGTGCCAGCAGCTCGACAGGGCTCAATGAGCAGTTCTTC. It specifies CASSSTGLNEQFF.

Concerning this clone itself: The identical CDR3 is also encoded by other nucleotide sequences in the sample. The gene calls are TRBV18 and TRBJ1-4; D gene uncertain. This CDR3 comprises 15 residues. Trimming took off 2 bases at V and 0 bases at J, with 7 bases between the two ends. CDR1 is KGHSH, CDR2 LQKENI, per germline. The CDR3, as DNA: TGTGCCAGCTCACCAACCTATGCAACTAATGAAAAACTGTTTTTT. It encodes CASSPTYATNEKLFF.

This clone was counted a few times. This rearrangement joins TRBV15 to TRBJ1-6; D not resolved. The germline gives CDR1 LNHNV, CDR2 YYDKDF (reference sequence). The V gene lost 7 bases and the J gene lost 2 bases, with 6 bases spanning the gap. The CDR3 has 13 residues. The CDR3 protein is CATTPAYNSPLHF. The CDR3 region has the DNA TGTGCCACCACCCCAGCCTATAATTCACCCCTCCACTTT.

This chain links TRBV6-5 with TRBJ1-2; tentatively, D is TRBD1 (6 bases). Germline loops: CDR1 MNHEY, CDR2 SVGAGI. The CDR3 consists of 16 residues. V dropped 0 bases and J dropped 1 base, with 12 bases sitting between them. CDR3 bases: TGTGCCAGCAGTTACTCGTACAGGGCCGTTAACTATGGCTACACCTTC. Translation gives CASSYSYRAVNYGYTF.

The chain combines TRBV10-3 with TRBJ1-1; D might be TRBD1 (5 bases). Looked up from germline, CDR1 is ENHRY and CDR2 is SYGVKD. Between the trimmed V and J ends, which lost 2 bases and 3 bases, there was a span of 10 bases. The CDR3 runs to 14 residues. CDR3 coding DNA: TGTGCCATCAGTGAGCCAGGGAGGGACACTGAAGCTTTCTTT. It specifies CAISEPGRDTEAFF.

The V and J genes are TRBV30 and TRBJ1-2; 7 positions agree with TRBD1. The CDR3 contains 16 residues. Germline CDR1 and CDR2: GTSNPN and SVGIG (reference sequence). Unmatched junction bases numbered 18, after V lost 3 bases and J lost 8 bases. CDR3 loop: CAWRGAGGLVSRGYTF. CDR3 nucleotides: TGTGCCTGGAGGGGGGCAGGGGGACTTGTATCGCGGGGCTACACCTTC.